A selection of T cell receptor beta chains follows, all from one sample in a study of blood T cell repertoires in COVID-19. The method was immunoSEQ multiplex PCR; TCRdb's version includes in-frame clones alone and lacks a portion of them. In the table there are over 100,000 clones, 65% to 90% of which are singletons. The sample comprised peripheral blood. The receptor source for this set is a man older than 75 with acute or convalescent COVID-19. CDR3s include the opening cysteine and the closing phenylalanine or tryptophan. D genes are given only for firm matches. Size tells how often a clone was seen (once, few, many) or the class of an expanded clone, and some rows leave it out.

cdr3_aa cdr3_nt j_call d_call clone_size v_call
CASSQGTSGGAISEETQYF TGCGCCAGCAGCCAAGGGACTAGCGGGGGGGCCATCTCCGAAGAGACCCAGTACTTC TRBJ2-5 TRBD2 NA TRBV4-1
CASSQKIKLPDTQYF TGCGCCAGCAGCCAAAAAATAAAGCTTCCAGATACGCAGTATTTT TRBJ2-3 NA NA TRBV4-3
CASSPGSPRDYEQYF TGTGCCAGCAGCCCGGGGTCCCCGCGGGATTACGAGCAGTACTTC TRBJ2-7 NA NA TRBV28
CASSYGQGHQPQHF TGTGCCAGCAGTTATGGACAGGGGCATCAGCCCCAGCATTTT TRBJ1-5 TRBD1 NA TRBV6-5
CASSLGSGQASNQPQHF TGTGCCAGCAGCTTAGGTTCGGGACAGGCTAGCAATCAGCCCCAGCATTTT TRBJ1-5 TRBD1 NA TRBV7-2
CASSTGDLGTDTQYF TGCGCCAGCAGCACCGGGGATTTGGGCACAGATACGCAGTATTTT TRBJ2-3 NA NA TRBV5-1
CASSRTGTAYEQYF TGTGCCAGCAGCCGGACAGGGACTGCCTACGAGCAGTACTTC TRBJ2-7 TRBD1 NA TRBV5-4
CASGLSTGQGARTDTQYF TGTGCTAGTGGTTTGAGTACGGGACAGGGGGCGAGGACAGATACGCAGTATTTT TRBJ2-3 TRBD1 NA TRBV12-5
CASSFIPGGAYNEQFF TGTGCCAGCAGCTTTATCCCAGGGGGCGCCTACAATGAGCAGTTCTTC TRBJ2-1 TRBD1 NA TRBV7-9
CASSYSGTGGGSPLHF TGTGCCAGCAGTTACTCCGGGACAGGGGGAGGATCACCCCTCCACTTT TRBJ1-6 TRBD1 NA TRBV6-5
CAWSSGMHEKLFF TGTGCCTGGAGCTCAGGAATGCATGAAAAACTGTTTTTT TRBJ1-4 NA NA TRBV30
CATSDPGPGDRGKTQYF TGTGCCACCAGTGATCCCGGGCCCGGGGACAGGGGAAAGACCCAGTACTTC TRBJ2-5 TRBD1 NA TRBV24-1
CASSFPDNDYGYTF TGTGCCAGCAGCTTCCCGGACAACGACTATGGCTACACCTTC TRBJ1-2 NA few TRBV5-4
CSARVTHGYTF TGCAGTGCTAGAGTCACACATGGCTACACCTTC TRBJ1-2 NA NA TRBV20-1
CASSPGGQGFDQPQHF TGTGCCAGCAGCCCGGGCGGACAGGGGTTCGATCAGCCCCAGCATTTT TRBJ1-5 TRBD1 NA TRBV5-5
CASAGPTGGYTF TGTGCCAGCGCCGGGCCCACAGGTGGCTACACCTTC TRBJ1-2 NA NA TRBV7-3
CASSPREQLAGNEQFF TGCGCCAGCAGCCCGAGAGAACAACTAGCGGGCAATGAGCAGTTCTTC TRBJ2-1 TRBD2 NA TRBV5-1
CASSNGQGLSGNTIYF TGTGCCAGCAGCAACGGACAGGGTCTCTCTGGAAACACCATATATTTT TRBJ1-3 TRBD1 NA TRBV7-9
CATSRESGQGAHSNQPQHF TGTGCCACCAGCAGAGAATCGGGACAGGGGGCCCATAGCAATCAGCCCCAGCATTTT TRBJ1-5 TRBD1 NA TRBV15
CASSYVGTGRKETQYF TGTGCCAGCAGTTATGTGGGGACAGGGCGAAAAGAGACCCAGTACTTC TRBJ2-5 TRBD1 NA TRBV6-5
CASSESLSGEQYF TGTGCCAGCAGTGAGAGCCTATCGGGCGAGCAGTACTTC TRBJ2-7 NA once TRBV2
CASSEQGFYNQPQHF TGTGCCAGCAGCGAACAGGGGTTCTATAATCAGCCCCAGCATTTT TRBJ1-5 TRBD1 NA TRBV2
CATLRTQGFGEAFF TGTGCCACCCTACGCACCCAGGGTTTTGGTGAAGCTTTCTTT TRBJ1-1 NA once TRBV6-5
CASSEGTGDNQPQHF TGTGCCAGCAGTGAAGGGACAGGGGATAATCAGCCCCAGCATTTT TRBJ1-5 TRBD1 NA TRBV6-1
CAWTRGQDTQYF TGTGCCTGGACGCGGGGCCAAGATACGCAGTATTTT TRBJ2-3 NA NA TRBV30
CASSQGTDNQPQHF TGCGCCAGCAGCCAAGGGACAGACAATCAGCCCCAGCATTTT TRBJ1-5 NA NA TRBV4-1
CASSYLSGIGYTF TGTGCCAGCAGTTACCTCTCGGGGATCGGCTACACCTTC TRBJ1-2 NA NA TRBV25-1